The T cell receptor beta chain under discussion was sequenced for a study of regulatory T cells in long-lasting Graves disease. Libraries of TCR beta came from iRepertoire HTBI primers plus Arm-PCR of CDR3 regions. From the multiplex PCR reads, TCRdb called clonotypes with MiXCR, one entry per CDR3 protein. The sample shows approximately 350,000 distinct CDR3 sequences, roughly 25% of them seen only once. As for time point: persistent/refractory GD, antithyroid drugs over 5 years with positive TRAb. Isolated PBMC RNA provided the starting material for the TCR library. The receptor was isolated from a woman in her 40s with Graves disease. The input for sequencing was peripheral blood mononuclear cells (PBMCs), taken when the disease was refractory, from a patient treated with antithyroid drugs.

The CDR3 DNA follows: TGCAGTGCTAGAGAAGGACTAGCGGGAGGCCGCCAAGAGACCCAGTACTTC. Its translation: CSAREGLAGGRQETQYF. The chain is built from TRBV20-1 and TRBJ2-5; 14 nucleotides match TRBD2. The CDR3 has 17 residues. V lost 0 bases and J lost 1; bases outside the gene matches: 4. Germline assignment: CDR1 DFQATT and CDR2 SNEGSKA (reference sequence).